The rows below give T cell receptor beta chains drawn from one sample of a study of cytomegalovirus exposure and HLA in healthy donors. Generated by immunoSEQ multiplex PCR, the TCRdb table keeps only in-frame clones and is missing some. The table includes approximately 240,000 clones, about 93% detected once. The sequenced sample was PBMCs. The source of these receptors is a woman younger than 30 in good health and CMV-seronegative. The CDR3 runs from the conserved cysteine through the conserved F or W. D genes are given only for firm matches. Size is omitted from some rows. Given values are once, few, many or a class for expanded clones.

v_gene	j_gene	len	abundance	d_gene	CDR3nt	CDR3aa
TRBV10-3	TRBJ1-1	15	.	.	TGTGCCATCAGTGAGGCCCAAGGGGCGAGGACTGAAGCTTTCTTT	CAISEAQGARTEAFF
TRBV5-4	TRBJ1-3	13	.	TRBD1	TGTGCCAGCAGTCCGGACAGGAGAAACACCATATATTTT	CASSPDRRNTIYF
TRBV27	TRBJ1-2	17	.	TRBD1	TGTGCCAGCAGTCTCCGACAGGGAAAGGAAGCTAACTATGGCTACACCTTC	CASSLRQGKEANYGYTF
TRBV5-1	TRBJ2-1	18	.	.	TGCGCCAGCAGCTTGTCTTTTGCCCCCCCGATGGGCGACAATGAGCAGTTCTTC	CASSLSFAPPMGDNEQFF
TRBV11-1	TRBJ2-1	16	.	TRBD2	TGTGCCAGCAGCCGTGGGACTAGCGGGTCCTACAATGAGCAGTTCTTC	CASSRGTSGSYNEQFF
TRBV7-6	TRBJ1-1	15	many	.	TGTGCCAGCTCTACGGGGGAGTGGGGGGACACTGAAGCTTTCTTT	CASSTGEWGDTEAFF
TRBV2	TRBJ1-2	13	.	.	TGTGCCAGCAGTGAAACAGGTGGCTATGGCTACACCTTC	CASSETGGYGYTF
TRBV5-4	TRBJ1-2	15	once	TRBD1	TGTGCCAGCAGCCAGTACAGGGGTATAGGCTATGGCTACACCTTC	CASSQYRGIGYGYTF
TRBV6-5	TRBJ2-7	16	.	.	TGTGCCAGCAGTTACTCCAGACAGAACTACCCCTACGAGCAGTACTTC	CASSYSRQNYPYEQYF
TRBV4-2	TRBJ2-2	14	.	.	TGTGCCAGCAGCCAAGATGCCGGCACCGGGGAGCTGTTTTTT	CASSQDAGTGELFF
TRBV6-5	TRBJ2-1	15	few	TRBD2	TGTGCCAGCAGTTATACTAGCGGTTCCTACAATGAGCAGTTCTTC	CASSYTSGSYNEQFF
TRBV6-1	TRBJ2-7	13	.	TRBD1	TGTGCCATCACGACAGGGTACTCCTACGAGCAGTACTTC	CAITTGYSYEQYF
TRBV27	TRBJ2-1	16	.	TRBD2	TGTGCCAGCACCTCGCTAGCGGGAGGGCCTTGGGATGAGCAGTTCTTC	CASTSLAGGPWDEQFF
TRBV28	TRBJ2-7	16	.	TRBD2	TGTGCCAGCAGTTTAACTGGGACTAGCGGGGGCTACGAGCAGTACTTC	CASSLTGTSGGYEQYF
TRBV9	TRBJ1-1	14	.	.	TGTGCCAGCAGCGTAGGGCCACCAAACACTGAAGCTTTCTTT	CASSVGPPNTEAFF
TRBV7-2	TRBJ1-5	16	.	.	TGTGCCAGCAGCTTAGCTGCCGGGATCGGCAATCAGCCCCAGCATTTT	CASSLAAGIGNQPQHF
TRBV7-3	TRBJ2-2	14	.	TRBD1	TGTGCCAGCAGGCGACAGGGCTCGGCCGAGGAGCTGTTTTTT	CASRRQGSAEELFF
TRBV5-1	TRBJ2-7	16	.	.	TGCGCCAGCAGCTTTGGATACCGGGACAAACCTGTCGAGCAGTACTTC	CASSFGYRDKPVEQYF
TRBV27	TRBJ2-1	22	.	TRBD2	TGTGCCAGCAGTTTATTTTGGGGTGGGGGACTAGCGGGAGAATGGAGGGGGAATGAGCAGTTCTTC	CASSLFWGGGLAGEWRGNEQFF
TRBV2	TRBJ1-1	15	.	.	TGTGCCAGCGGAGGATCCCCGGGTCCCGACACTGAAGCTTTCTTT	CASGGSPGPDTEAFF
TRBV5-1	TRBJ2-1	16	.	.	TGCGCCAGCAGCACCCGGACTGGGGGCGACCAGAATGAGCAGTTCTTC	CASSTRTGGDQNEQFF
TRBV28	TRBJ1-2	13	.	.	TGTGCCGCTACTCCGGGGGTAAACTATGGCTACACCTTC	CAATPGVNYGYTF
TRBV7-3	TRBJ1-1	15	.	.	TGTGCCAGCAGCTCGACTGTGGGGCGCGGCACTGAAGCTTTCTTT	CASSSTVGRGTEAFF
TRBV6-6	TRBJ1-2	15	.	.	TGTGCCAGCAGTTACTCGCCTGGACAGAACTATGGCTACACCTTC	CASSYSPGQNYGYTF